The sequence of this T cell receptor (beta chain) was determined in a study of blood T cell repertoires in COVID-19. Looked up from germline, CDR1 is SGHKS and CDR2 is YYEKEE (reference sequence). V lost 4 bases to trimming and J lost 4 bases; unmatched junction nucleotides: 6. The length of the CDR3 is 14 residues. As handled by the study authors: Reference gene primer amplification gave estimated nucleated cell counts. The assay was immunoSEQ multiplex PCR, and TCRdb's table has in-frame clones only and misses some. The V and J calls and clone size were taken over from that table, and D and trimming were inferred from the DNA. Of just over 150,000 clones in the sample, approximately 82% are singletons; the top ten hold around 9.8%.

The chain recombines TRBV5-5 with TRBJ1-2, with 8 bases lining up with TRBD1. Source material: peripheral blood. The receptor was derived from a woman between 45 and 65 years old with acute or convalescent COVID-19. The CDR3 sequence: CASSPGQGGYGYTF. The CDR3 DNA is TGTGCCAGCAGCCCCGGACAGGGAGGCTATGGCTACACCTTC.